Described below is a single T cell receptor beta chain sequence and its context. V lost 4 bases to trimming and J lost 5 bases; unmatched junction nucleotides: 6. CDR1 SGHTA and CDR2 FQGNSA come from the germline V gene. The CDR3 covers 15 residues. This specimen belongs to a study of T cell responses to AZD1222 COVID-19 vaccine. Here immunoSEQ multiplex PCR was the method, and the copy in TCRdb shows in-frame clones only, minus some. This table has about 120,000 clones, approximately 90% appearing once. The chain couples TRBV7-2 to TRBJ2-5; 11 nucleotides align to TRBD1. The TCR sequence derives from an adult in good health. Sequencing was performed on peripheral blood, taken on day 0 of AZD1222 vaccination. The CDR3 reads CASSSDRGRMETQYF. The CDR3 DNA sequence: TGTGCCAGCAGCTCGGACAGGGGGCGTATGGAGACCCAGTACTTC.